Given below is one T cell receptor beta chain in context. Its cognate antigen is unknown. This sample is drawn from a study of cytomegalovirus exposure and HLA in healthy donors. Study conclusions and caveats: According to an earlier analysis, most TCR beta V segments yielded productive rearrangements about 90% or about 30% of the time. A later analysis, which compared TCR beta chains of equal frequency, found the HLA-associated ones more clonally expanded.

In the PCR, 60 Vbeta and 13 Jbeta primers were used. Generated by immunoSEQ multiplex PCR, the TCRdb table keeps only in-frame clones and is missing some. The sample holds fewer than 200,000 clones; 81% are singletons and the top ten take about 2.2%. The CDR3 length is 17 residues. The germline V gene encodes CDR1 KGHSH and CDR2 LQKENI. V was trimmed by 3 bases and J by 0 bases, leaving 16 bases between them. The chain joins TRBV18 to TRBJ2-3; D is perhaps TRBD2 (7 bases). The specimen was PBMCs. The clonotype comes from a woman aged 30 to 39 in good health and CMV-seronegative. The CDR3 coding sequence is TGTGCCAGCTCACCGTTTGAAGGGGGGGGGAGCACAGATACGCAGTATTTT. This codes for CASSPFEGGGSTDTQYF. Combining the CDR3 with reference TRBV18 and TRBJ2-3 gives the whole variable domain NAGVMQNPRHLVRRRGQEARLRCSPMKGHSHVYWYRQLPEEGLKFMVYLQKENIIDESGMPKERFSAEFPKEGPSILRIQQVVRGDSAAYFCASSPFEGGGSTDTQYFGPGTRLTVL.